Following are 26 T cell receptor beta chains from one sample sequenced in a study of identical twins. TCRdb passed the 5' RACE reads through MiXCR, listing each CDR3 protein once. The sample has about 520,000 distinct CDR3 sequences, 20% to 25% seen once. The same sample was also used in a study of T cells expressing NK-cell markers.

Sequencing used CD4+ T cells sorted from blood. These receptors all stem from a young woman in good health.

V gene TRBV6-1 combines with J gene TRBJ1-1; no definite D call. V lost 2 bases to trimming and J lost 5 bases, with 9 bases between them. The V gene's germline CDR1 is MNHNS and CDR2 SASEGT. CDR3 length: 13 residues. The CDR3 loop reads CASSEIGGTEAFF. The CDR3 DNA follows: TGTGCCAGCAGTGAAATTGGTGGAACTGAAGCTTTCTTT.

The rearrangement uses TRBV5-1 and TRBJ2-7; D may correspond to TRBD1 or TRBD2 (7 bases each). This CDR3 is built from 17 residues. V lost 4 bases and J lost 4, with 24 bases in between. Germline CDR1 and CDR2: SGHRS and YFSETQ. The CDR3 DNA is TGCGCCAGCAGCGCGAATGCAGGGGGAGGGTTTGTTTACGAGCAGTACTTC. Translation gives CASSANAGGGFVYEQYF.

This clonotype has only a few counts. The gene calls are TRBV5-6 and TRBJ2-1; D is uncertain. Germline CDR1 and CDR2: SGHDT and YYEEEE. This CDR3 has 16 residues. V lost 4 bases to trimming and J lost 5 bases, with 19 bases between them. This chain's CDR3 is CASSGQGPKFDNEQFF. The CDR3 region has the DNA TGTGCCAGCAGCGGTCAAGGCCCCAAATTCGACAATGAGCAGTTCTTC.

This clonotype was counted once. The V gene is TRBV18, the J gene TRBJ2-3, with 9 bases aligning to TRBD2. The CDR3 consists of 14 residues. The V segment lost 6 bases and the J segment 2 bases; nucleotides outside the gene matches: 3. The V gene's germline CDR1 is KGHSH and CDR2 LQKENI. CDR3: CASSSGRPTDTQYF. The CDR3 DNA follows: TGTGCCAGCTCTAGCGGGAGACCCACAGATACGCAGTATTTT.

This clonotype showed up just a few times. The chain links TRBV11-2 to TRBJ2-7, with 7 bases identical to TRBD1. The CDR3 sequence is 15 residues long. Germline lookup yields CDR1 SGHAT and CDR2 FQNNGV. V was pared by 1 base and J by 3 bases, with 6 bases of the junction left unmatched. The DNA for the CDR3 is TGTGCCAGCAGCTTAGGAGGGGGCCGTGGCTACGAGCAGTACTTC. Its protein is CASSLGGGRGYEQYF.

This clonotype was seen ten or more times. The CDR3, as DNA: TGTGCCATAGCAACGGACCCAGCCGAGACCCAGTACTTC. It is translated as CAIATDPAETQYF. This chain connects TRBV10-3 to TRBJ2-5, with D unclear. V lost 9 bases to trimming and J lost 5 bases, with 16 bases between them. CDR3 length: 13 residues. CDR1 is ENHRY and CDR2 is SYGVKD in the germline V gene.

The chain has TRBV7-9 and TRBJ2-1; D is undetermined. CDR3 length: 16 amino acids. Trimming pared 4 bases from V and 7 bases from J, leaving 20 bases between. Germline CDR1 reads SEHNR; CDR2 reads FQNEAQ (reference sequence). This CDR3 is CASSSKGAPPGNEQFF. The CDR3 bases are TGTGCCAGCAGCTCTAAGGGCGCTCCCCCTGGGAATGAGCAGTTCTTC.

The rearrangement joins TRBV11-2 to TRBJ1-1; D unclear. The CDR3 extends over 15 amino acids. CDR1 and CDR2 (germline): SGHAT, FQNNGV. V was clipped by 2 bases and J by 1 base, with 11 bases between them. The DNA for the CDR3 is TGTGCCAGCAGCTTAACGGTTTACGGGAACACTGAAGCTTTCTTT. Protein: CASSLTVYGNTEAFF. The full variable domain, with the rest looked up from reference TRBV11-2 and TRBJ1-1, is EAGVAQSPRYKIIEKRQSVAFWCNPISGHATLYWYQQILGQGPKLLIQFQNNGVVDDSQLPKDRFSAERLKGVDSTLKIQPAKLEDSAVYLCASSLTVYGNTEAFFGQGTRLTVV.

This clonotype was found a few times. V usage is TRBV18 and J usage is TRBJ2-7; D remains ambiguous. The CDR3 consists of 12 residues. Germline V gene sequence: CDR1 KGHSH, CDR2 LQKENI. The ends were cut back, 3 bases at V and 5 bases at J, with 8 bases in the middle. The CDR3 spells CASSPREDEQYF. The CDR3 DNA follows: TGTGCCAGCTCACCTCGTGAGGACGAGCAGTACTTC.

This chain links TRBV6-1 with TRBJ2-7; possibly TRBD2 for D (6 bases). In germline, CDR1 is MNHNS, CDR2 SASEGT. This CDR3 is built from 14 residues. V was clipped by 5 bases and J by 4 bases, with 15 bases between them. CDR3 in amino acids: CASSKGPGEYEQYF. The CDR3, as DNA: TGTGCCAGCAGTAAGGGCCCGGGAGAGTACGAGCAGTACTTC.

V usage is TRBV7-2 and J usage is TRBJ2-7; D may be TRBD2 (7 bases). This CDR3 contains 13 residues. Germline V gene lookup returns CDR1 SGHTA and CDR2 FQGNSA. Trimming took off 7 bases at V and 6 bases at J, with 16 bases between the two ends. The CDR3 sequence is CASTQGTGGEQYF. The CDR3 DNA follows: TGTGCCAGCACCCAGGGGACGGGAGGCGAGCAGTACTTC.

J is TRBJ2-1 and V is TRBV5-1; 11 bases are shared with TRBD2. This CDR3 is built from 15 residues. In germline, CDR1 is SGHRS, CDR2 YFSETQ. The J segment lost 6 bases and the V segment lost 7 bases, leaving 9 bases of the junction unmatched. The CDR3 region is CASWAGTSGSNEQFF. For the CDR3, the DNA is TGCGCCAGCTGGGCCGGGACTAGCGGCTCCAATGAGCAGTTCTTC.

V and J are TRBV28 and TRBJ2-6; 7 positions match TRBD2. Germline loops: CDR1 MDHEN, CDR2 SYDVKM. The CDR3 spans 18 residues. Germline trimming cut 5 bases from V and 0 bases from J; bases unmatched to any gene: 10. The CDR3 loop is CASSPQQGGNSGANVLTF. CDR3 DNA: TGTGCCAGCAGTCCTCAGCAGGGAGGGAACTCTGGGGCCAACGTCCTGACTTTC.

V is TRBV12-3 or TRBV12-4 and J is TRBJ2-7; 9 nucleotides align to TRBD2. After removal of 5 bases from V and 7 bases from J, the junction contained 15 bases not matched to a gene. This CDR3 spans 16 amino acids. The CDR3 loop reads CASSLHLAGAVREQYF. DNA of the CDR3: TGTGCCAGCAGTCTACATTTAGCGGGAGCGGTAAGGGAGCAGTACTTC.

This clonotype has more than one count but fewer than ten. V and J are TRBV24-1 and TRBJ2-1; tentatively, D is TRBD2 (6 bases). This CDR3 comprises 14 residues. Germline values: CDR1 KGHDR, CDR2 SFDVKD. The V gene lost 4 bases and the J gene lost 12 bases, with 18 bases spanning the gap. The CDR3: CATSDPRLGLGQFF. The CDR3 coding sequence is TGTGCCACCAGTGACCCCCGACTGGGACTCGGGCAGTTCTTC.

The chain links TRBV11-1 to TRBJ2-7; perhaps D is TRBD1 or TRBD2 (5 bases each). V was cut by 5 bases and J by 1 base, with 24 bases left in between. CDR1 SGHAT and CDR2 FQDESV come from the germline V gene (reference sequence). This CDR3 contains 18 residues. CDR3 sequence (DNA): TGTGCCAGCAGCATTTTCGGGACGGACACCCTAAAATCCTACGAGCAGTACTTC. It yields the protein CASSIFGTDTLKSYEQYF.

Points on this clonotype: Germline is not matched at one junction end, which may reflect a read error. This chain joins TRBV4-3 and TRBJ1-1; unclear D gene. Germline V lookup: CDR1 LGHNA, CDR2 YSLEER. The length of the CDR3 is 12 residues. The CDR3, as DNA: TGCGCCAGCAGCCACGAAAGGAGGCCGCGGACTTTT. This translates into CASSHERRPRTF.

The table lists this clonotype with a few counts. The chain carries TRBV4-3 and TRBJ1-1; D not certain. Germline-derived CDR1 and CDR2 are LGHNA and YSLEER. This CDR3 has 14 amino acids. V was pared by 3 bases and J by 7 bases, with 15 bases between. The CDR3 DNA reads TGCGCCAGCAGCCATCGGGCCTCGGGAGTTGAAGCTTTCTTT. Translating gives CASSHRASGVEAFF.

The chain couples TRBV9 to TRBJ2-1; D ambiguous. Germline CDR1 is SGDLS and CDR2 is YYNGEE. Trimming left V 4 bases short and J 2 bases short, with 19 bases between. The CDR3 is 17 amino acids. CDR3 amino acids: CASSFSPEGSTYNEQFF. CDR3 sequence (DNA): TGTGCCAGCAGCTTTTCACCGGAAGGGTCCACCTACAATGAGCAGTTCTTC.

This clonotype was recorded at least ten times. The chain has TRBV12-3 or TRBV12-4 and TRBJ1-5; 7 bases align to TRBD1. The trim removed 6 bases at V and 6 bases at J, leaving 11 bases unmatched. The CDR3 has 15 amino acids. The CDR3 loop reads CASSNDRVNSQPQHF. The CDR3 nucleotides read TGTGCCAGCAGCAATGACAGGGTAAATAGTCAGCCCCAGCATTTT.

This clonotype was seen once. The CDR3 sequence is CASSTLRDSDEQYF. In nucleotides, the CDR3 is TGTGCCAGTAGTACCCTGCGGGATAGTGACGAGCAGTACTTC. V gene TRBV19 combines with J gene TRBJ2-7; the D gene is possibly TRBD2 (6 bases). Germline V gene lookup returns CDR1 LNHDA and CDR2 SQIVND (reference sequence). CDR3 length: 14 amino acids. Trimming shortened V by 4 bases and J by 5 bases, and 15 bases separated the two germline ends.

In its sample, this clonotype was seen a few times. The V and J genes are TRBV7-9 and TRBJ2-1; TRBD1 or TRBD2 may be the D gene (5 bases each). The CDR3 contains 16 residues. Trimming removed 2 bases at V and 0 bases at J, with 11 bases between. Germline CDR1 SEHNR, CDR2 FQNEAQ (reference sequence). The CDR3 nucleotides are TGTGCCAGCAGCTTAAGAGGGGTGAGCTCCTACAATGAGCAGTTCTTC. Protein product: CASSLRGVSSYNEQFF.

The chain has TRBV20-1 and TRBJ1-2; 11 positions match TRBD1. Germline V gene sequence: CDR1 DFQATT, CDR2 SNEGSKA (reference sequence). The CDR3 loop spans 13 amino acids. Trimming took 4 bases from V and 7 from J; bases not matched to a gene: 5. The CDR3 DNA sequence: TGCAGTGCTAATCGGGACAGGGGGGCTGGCTACACCTTC. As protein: CSANRDRGAGYTF.

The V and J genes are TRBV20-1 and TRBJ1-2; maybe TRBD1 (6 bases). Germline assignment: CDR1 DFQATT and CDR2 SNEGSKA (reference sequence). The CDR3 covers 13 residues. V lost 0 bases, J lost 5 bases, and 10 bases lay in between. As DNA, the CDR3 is TGCAGTGCTAGAGATTACAGGGAGTATGGCTACACCTTC. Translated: CSARDYREYGYTF.

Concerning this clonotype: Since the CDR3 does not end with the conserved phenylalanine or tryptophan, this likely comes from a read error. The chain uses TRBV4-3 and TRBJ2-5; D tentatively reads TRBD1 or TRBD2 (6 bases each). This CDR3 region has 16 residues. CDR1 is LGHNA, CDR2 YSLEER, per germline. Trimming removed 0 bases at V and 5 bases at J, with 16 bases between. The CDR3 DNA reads TGCGCCAGCAGCCAAGAGCTCGCCCAGGGGAGGGAGACCCAGTACTCC. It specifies CASSQELAQGRETQYS.

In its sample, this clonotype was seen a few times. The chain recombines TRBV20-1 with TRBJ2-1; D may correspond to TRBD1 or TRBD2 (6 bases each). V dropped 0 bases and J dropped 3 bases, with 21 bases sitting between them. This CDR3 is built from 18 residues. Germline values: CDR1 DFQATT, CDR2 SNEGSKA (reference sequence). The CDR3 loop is CSARDGGRRGQFYNEQFF. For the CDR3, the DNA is TGCAGTGCTAGAGATGGGGGGCGACGGGGACAATTCTACAATGAGCAGTTCTTC.